What follows are 24 T cell receptor beta chains derived from one specimen sequenced in a study of T cell repertoires in cytomegalovirus infection. In TCRdb, the reads were re-called with MiXCR into one record per CDR3 protein. The sample yields approximately 250,000 distinct CDR3 sequences, 12% seen once. Sequencing was done on a sample of PBMCs. The receptors shown here come from a human donor in good health (CMV status not recorded). Some clones in this sample may be carry-over from other donors' samples.

The chain joins TRBV7-2 to TRBJ1-4; TRBD1 might be the D (5 bases). Germline CDR1 and CDR2: SGHTA and FQGNSA. Trimming removed 1 base at V and 3 bases at J, with 12 bases between. This CDR3 is 16 amino acids long. CDR3 loop: CASSLEFGGSNEKLFF. In DNA, the CDR3 is TGTGCCAGCAGCTTAGAATTCGGGGGGTCTAATGAAAAACTGTTTTTT.

This clonotype has more than one count but fewer than ten. V is TRBV5-6 and J is TRBJ1-6; TRBD1 matches at 9 bases. The junction had 5 bases not matched to a gene; V was cut back by 4 bases and J by 6 bases. The CDR3 runs 15 residues. Germline V gene lookup returns CDR1 SGHDT and CDR2 YYEEEE. DNA of the CDR3: TGTGCCAGCAGCCCGGGACAGGGACGTAATTCACCCCTCCACTTT. Protein sequence: CASSPGQGRNSPLHF.

There are many counts of this clonotype. This chain joins TRBV7-8 and TRBJ2-7; D gene unclear. The CDR3 totals 12 residues. CDR1 is SGHVS, CDR2 FQNEAQ, per germline. Trimming stripped 1 base from V and 5 bases from J, with 6 bases between. Here the CDR3 reads CASSLEGNEQYF. The CDR3 DNA is TGTGCCAGCAGCTTAGAAGGGAACGAGCAGTACTTC.

CDR3 protein: CASSQVADTQYF. CDR3 sequence (DNA): TGTGCCAGCAGCCAAGTCGCAGATACGCAGTATTTT. The chain employs TRBV6-2 or TRBV6-3 and TRBJ2-3; D call uncertain. Germline loops: CDR1 MNHEY, CDR2 SVGEGT. This CDR3 region has 12 residues. Trimming removed 6 bases at V and 4 bases at J, with 8 bases between.

This clonotype was counted ten times or more. V usage is TRBV6-1 and J usage is TRBJ2-7, with D unclear. The ends were cut back, 11 bases at V and 0 bases at J, with 17 bases in the middle. The CDR3 consists of 14 residues. Looked up from germline, CDR1 is MNHNS and CDR2 is SASEGT. The CDR3 loop reads CASSATVTSYEQYF. In DNA form, the CDR3 reads TGTGCCTCCTCCGCGACGGTCACCTCCTACGAGCAGTACTTC.

This clonotype was picked up many times. The chain carries TRBV7-2 and TRBJ2-5; no definite D call. CDR1 and CDR2 (germline): SGHTA, FQGNSA. The V gene lost 3 bases and the J gene lost 5 bases, with 13 bases spanning the gap. The CDR3 is 14 residues long. The CDR3 reads CASSFYGIGETQYF. The CDR3 coding sequence is TGTGCCAGCAGCTTTTATGGGATTGGGGAGACCCAGTACTTC.

This clonotype was observed a handful of times. The genes are TRBV14 and TRBJ2-7; D remains ambiguous. The germline gives CDR1 SGHDN, CDR2 FVKESK. The CDR3 extends over 11 amino acids. Trimming took off 5 bases at V and 5 bases at J, with 7 bases between the two ends. The CDR3 region is CASSYHHEQYF. The CDR3 DNA is TGTGCCAGCAGCTACCATCACGAGCAGTACTTC.

This clonotype was found a few times. The chain links TRBV19 to TRBJ2-1, with a tentative D call TRBD2 (5 bases). Trimming stripped 7 bases from V and 1 base from J, with 14 bases between. The CDR3 has 15 residues. CDR1 and CDR2 (germline): LNHDA, SQIVND (reference sequence). CDR3 nucleotides: TGTGCCAGTATCCAGCGGAGCCAATCCTACAATGAGCAGTTCTTC. This encodes CASIQRSQSYNEQFF.

A few counts support this clonotype. The chain is built from TRBV29-1 and TRBJ2-1; tentative D call: TRBD2 (6 bases). CDR1 is SQVTM and CDR2 is ANQGSEA in the germline V gene. V lost 6 bases to trimming and J lost 3 bases, with 27 bases between them. The CDR3 spans 18 residues. CDR3 bases: TGCAGCGTGGGCGCGAATTCGATTTCTCCGGGGGACTACAATGAGCAGTTCTTC. It codes for CSVGANSISPGDYNEQFF.

This clonotype occurred many times. V usage is TRBV7-3 and J usage is TRBJ2-5; D ambiguous. The V gene lost 5 bases and the J gene lost 1 base, with 8 bases spanning the gap. Germline V gene sequence: CDR1 SGHTA, CDR2 FQGTGA. The length of the CDR3 is 13 residues. The CDR3 region has the DNA TGTGCCAGCAGCAGTAGGGCCCAAGAGACCCAGTACTTC. This gives the protein CASSSRAQETQYF.

This clonotype appeared a few times. The chain combines TRBV29-1 with TRBJ2-3; D call uncertain. In germline, CDR1 is SQVTM, CDR2 ANQGSEA. The CDR3 spans 13 residues. Trimming removed 5 bases at V and 1 base at J, with 10 bases between. The CDR3 DNA is TGCAGCGTTTCGACGGATGGCACAGATACGCAGTATTTT. It encodes CSVSTDGTDTQYF.

This clonotype was seen repeatedly, ten times or more. The J gene is TRBJ2-1, the V gene TRBV7-2, with 11 bases matching TRBD2. Trimming took 5 bases from V and 1 from J; bases not matched to a gene: 1. The CDR3 covers 15 residues. Germline values: CDR1 SGHTA, CDR2 FQGNSA. This CDR3 reads CASSRTSGSYNEQFF. The CDR3 DNA is TGTGCCAGCAGCCGGACTAGCGGGTCCTACAATGAGCAGTTCTTC.

This clonotype appeared a few times. The V gene is TRBV20-1, the J gene TRBJ1-2; the D gene is possibly TRBD1 (6 bases). Germline CDR1 reads DFQATT; CDR2 reads SNEGSKA (reference sequence). The V end was cut by 7 bases, the J end by 4 bases, with 19 bases between. This CDR3 comprises 14 residues. The CDR3 bases are TGCAGTGGAGGGGGGGGGGGCGATCTCTATGGCTACACCTTC. This codes for CSGGGGGDLYGYTF.

The V gene is TRBV4-3, the J gene TRBJ1-2; D gene unclear. CDR3 length: 15 residues. V was pared by 0 bases and J by 8 bases, with 16 bases between. Germline V gene lookup returns CDR1 LGHNA and CDR2 YSLEER. The CDR3: CASSQEGFTMDGYTF. CDR3 in DNA: TGCGCCAGCAGCCAAGAGGGGTTTACGATGGACGGCTACACCTTC.

This chain uses TRBV5-1 with TRBJ2-5, with TRBD1 as a possible D gene (6 bases). CDR1 is SGHRS, CDR2 YFSETQ, per germline. CDR3 size: 15 residues. Deletions cut 4 bases from V and 4 bases from J, with 17 bases between. The CDR3 protein is CASSVGLGAVETQYF. CDR3 DNA sequence: TGCGCCAGCAGCGTTGGACTGGGGGCGGTAGAGACCCAGTACTTC. The whole variable domain, filled in from reference TRBV5-1 and TRBJ2-5, reads KAGVTQTPRYLIKTRGQQVTLSCSPISGHRSVSWYQQTPGQGLQFLFEYFSETQRNKGNFPGRFSGRQFSNSRSEMNVSTLELGDSALYLCASSVGLGAVETQYFGPGTRLLVL.

This clonotype has a count of ten or more. The chain employs TRBV9 and TRBJ1-1; D is uncertain. The CDR3 is 17 amino acids. The V gene lost 3 bases and the J gene lost 0 bases, with 18 bases spanning the gap. The germline gives CDR1 SGDLS, CDR2 YYNGEE. This CDR3 is CASSANVGVGLNTEAFF. The DNA for the CDR3 is TGTGCCAGCAGCGCAAACGTCGGGGTGGGGTTGAACACTGAAGCTTTCTTT.

The table lists this clonotype with many counts. V is TRBV7-8 and J is TRBJ1-2, with D possibly TRBD1 on 6 matching bases. The germline V and J ends were trimmed by 5 bases and 4 bases, with 17 bases remaining between them. The germline V gene has CDR1 SGHVS and CDR2 FQNEAQ. This CDR3 contains 15 residues. The CDR3 protein is CASSARLGAAYGYTF. For the CDR3, the DNA is TGTGCCAGCAGCGCCCGTCTGGGGGCGGCCTATGGCTACACCTTC.

This clonotype has at least ten counts. The chain combines TRBV7-2 with TRBJ1-6; D is ambiguous. Germline CDR1 is SGHTA and CDR2 is FQGNSA. Trimming cost V 6 bases and J 2 bases, with 8 bases left between them. The CDR3 is 14 residues long. The CDR3, as DNA: TGTGCCAGCAGTCCCGGGACCTATAATTCACCCCTCCACTTT. Its protein product is CASSPGTYNSPLHF.

This clonotype was found a few times. The chain joins TRBV29-1 to TRBJ2-5, with a tentative D call TRBD1 (6 bases). The CDR3 has 12 residues. Germline CDR1 SQVTM, CDR2 ANQGSEA. The V gene lost 5 bases and the J gene lost 1 base, with 8 bases spanning the gap. The CDR3 protein is CSVPRGQETQYF. The CDR3 coding sequence is TGCAGCGTTCCCAGGGGCCAAGAGACCCAGTACTTC. The full variable domain, rest sourced from reference TRBV29-1 and TRBJ2-5, is SAVISQKPSRDICQRGTSLTIQCQVDSQVTMMFWYRQQPGQSLTLIATANQGSEATYESGFVIDKFPISRPNLTFSTLTVSNMSPEDSSIYLCSVPRGQETQYFGPGTRLLVL.

There are many counts of this clonotype. The rearrangement uses TRBV6-2 or TRBV6-3 and TRBJ2-7, with 9 bases aligning to TRBD2. Germline V gives CDR1 MNHEY, CDR2 SVGEGT. V gave up 7 bases and J gave up 2 bases; unmatched junction bases: 9. The CDR3 totals 15 residues. CDR3: CASTLRGLATYEQYF. CDR3 in DNA: TGTGCCAGCACCTTACGGGGACTAGCAACCTACGAGCAGTACTTC.

This clonotype was counted a few times. The J gene is TRBJ1-1, the V gene TRBV14; D unresolved. The germline V gene has CDR1 SGHDN and CDR2 FVKESK. Trimming removed 5 bases at V and 7 bases at J, with 14 bases between. The CDR3 sequence is 13 residues long. The chain's CDR3 is CASSSEQVGEAFF. The CDR3 bases are TGTGCCAGCAGCTCCGAGCAGGTTGGTGAAGCTTTCTTT. Based on the CDR3 plus reference TRBV14 and TRBJ1-1, the full variable domain is EAGVTQFPSHSVIEKGQTVTLRCDPISGHDNLYWYRRVMGKEIKFLLHFVKESKQDESGMPNNRFLAERTGGTYSTLKVQPAELEDSGVYFCASSSEQVGEAFFGQGTRLTVV.

This clonotype was detected ten times or more. The chain is built from TRBV7-2 and TRBJ1-1; D is unclear. Germline V CDR1 and CDR2: SGHTA, FQGNSA. V was shortened by 3 bases and J by 0 bases, with 11 bases between the two germline ends. This CDR3 is 15 amino acids long. As DNA, the CDR3 is TGTGCCAGCAGCTTGGACGGAAGCATGAACACTGAAGCTTTCTTT. As protein: CASSLDGSMNTEAFF.

This clonotype has ten or more counts. The chain combines TRBV6-2 or TRBV6-3 with TRBJ2-5, with D possibly being TRBD2 (6 bases). Deletions cut 7 bases from V and 3 bases from J, with 12 bases between. The CDR3 is 13 residues long. The germline V gene has CDR1 MNHEY and CDR2 SVGEGT. CDR3 amino acids: CASTPGSKETQYF. For the CDR3, the DNA is TGTGCCAGCACCCCCGGGAGCAAAGAGACCCAGTACTTC.

In its sample, this clonotype was seen many times. The rearrangement uses TRBV7-2 and TRBJ1-1, with D unresolved. The CDR3 has 13 residues. V lost 1 base, J lost 3 bases, and 6 bases lay in between. Germline V lookup: CDR1 SGHTA, CDR2 FQGNSA. The CDR3: CASSLGGDTEAFF. In nucleotides, the CDR3 is TGTGCCAGCAGCTTAGGGGGTGACACTGAAGCTTTCTTT.